Listed below are T cell receptor beta chains from one sample, sequenced in a study of Ad26.COV2.S vaccination and SARS-CoV-2 variants. Clones were read by immunoSEQ multiplex PCR, and TCRdb kept only the in-frame ones, dropping some. The data show about half a million clones, 70% to 90% seen once. This specimen was peripheral blood, taken in a trial of Ad26.COV2.S vaccine versus placebo. The receptor set was obtained from a person aged 18-60 years who received the Ad26.COV2.S COVID-19 vaccine or a placebo. The CDR3 runs from the conserved cysteine through the conserved F or W. A D gene is named only where the DNA matches it firmly. Clone size appears in some rows only: once, few, many, or a class for an expanded clone.

size	D	V	J	DNA	CDR3
.	TRBD1	TRBV2	TRBJ2-7	TGTGCCAGCAGCCCCGGGACAGGGACCTACGAGCAGTACTTC	CASSPGTGTYEQYF
.	.	TRBV11-2	TRBJ2-5	TGTGCCAGCAGCTCCCAAGGGGGGAGGGCCGAAGAGACCCAGTACTTC	CASSSQGGRAEETQYF
.	TRBD1	TRBV9	TRBJ2-2	TGTGCCAGCAGCGGTCCCGGGACAGGAGTCACCGGGGAGCTGTTTTTT	CASSGPGTGVTGELFF
.	.	TRBV7-9	TRBJ1-5	TGTGCCAGCAGCTTAGTCGGACGGGGGGATCAGCCCCAGCATTTT	CASSLVGRGDQPQHF
.	TRBD1	TRBV19	TRBJ2-1	TGTGCCACCCGACAGGGGGCGAGGTACAATGAGCAGTTCTTC	CATRQGARYNEQFF
once	TRBD1	TRBV19	TRBJ2-4	TGTGCCAGTAGTGGCCGGACAGGGGCCAAAAACATTCAGTACTTC	CASSGRTGAKNIQYF
once	TRBD1	TRBV11-2	TRBJ2-7	TGTGCCAGCAGCGGTACCGGGACAGGGAACCACGAGCAGTACTTC	CASSGTGTGNHEQYF
.	.	TRBV7-9	TRBJ1-2	TGTGCCAGCAGCTTAGGCGGCTATGGCTACACCTTC	CASSLGGYGYTF
.	TRBD1	TRBV7-2	TRBJ1-2	TGTGCCAGCAGCGTTCAAGGGACAGACAACTATGGCTACACCTTC	CASSVQGTDNYGYTF
.	.	TRBV10-3	TRBJ2-7	TGTGCCATCAGGTCCCAAAGGAGGTATCGCTACGAGCAGTACTTC	CAIRSQRRYRYEQYF
.	TRBD1	TRBV5-1	TRBJ1-1	TGCGCCAGCAGCTTGGAGGTCTGGCAGGGGGGAGGCACTGAAGCTTTCTTT	CASSLEVWQGGGTEAFF
.	TRBD2	TRBV9	TRBJ2-3	TGTGCCAGCAGCGTGATTACTAGCGGGGGGGCCGGCACAGATACGCAGTATTTT	CASSVITSGGAGTDTQYF
once	TRBD1	TRBV28	TRBJ2-7	TGTGCCAGCAGTTTGTTCGGGCGGGACAGGTCCTACGAGCAGTACTTC	CASSLFGRDRSYEQYF
once	.	TRBV14	TRBJ2-5	TGTGCCAGCAGCCAAAGTGAGACCCAGTACTTC	CASSQSETQYF
.	TRBD2	TRBV7-9	TRBJ2-1	TGTGCCAGCAGCTCTCCTAGCGGGGAGCAGTTCTTC	CASSSPSGEQFF
.	TRBD1	TRBV7-9	TRBJ1-2	TGTGCCAGCAGCCTAGATTTGAGGGACAGTACCTTC	CASSLDLRDSTF
.	TRBD1	TRBV7-9	TRBJ1-3	TGTGCCAGCAGCCCGGGACAGGGGGCTGGAAACACCATATATTTT	CASSPGQGAGNTIYF
.	.	TRBV5-1	TRBJ2-7	TGCGCCAGCAGCTTCTATTCTACAGGGAATCGGAGGGAGCAGTACTTC	CASSFYSTGNRREQYF
.	.	TRBV5-6	TRBJ2-6	TGTGCCAGCAGCCTGCCGACGGGTACCTCTCTGGGGGCCAACGTCCTGACTTTC	CASSLPTGTSLGANVLTF
once	.	TRBV5-6	TRBJ1-6	TGTGCCAGCAGCTTTGGGGGCTTCTCCTATAATTCACCCCTCCACTTT	CASSFGGFSYNSPLHF
.	TRBD1	TRBV9	TRBJ1-2	TGTGCCAGCAGCGTAGTGCGGGGACAGGGGGACTATGGCTACACCTTC	CASSVVRGQGDYGYTF
.	.	TRBV2	TRBJ1-6	TGTGCCAGCGCCCCCTTTGAGGCTTCACCCCTCCACTTT	CASAPFEASPLHF
.	.	TRBV5-8	TRBJ1-5	TGTGCCAGCAGCTTACAGGGTCCGCCCCAGCATTTT	CASSLQGPPQHF
.	.	TRBV12-3/TRBV12-4	TRBJ1-5	TGTGCCAGCAGTTGGGGGCGCAATCAGCCCCAGCATTTT	CASSWGRNQPQHF
.	TRBD1	TRBV6-5	TRBJ1-6	TGTGCCAGCAGAAACGACAGGGGGCCTAATTCACCCCTCCACTTT	CASRNDRGPNSPLHF
.	.	TRBV18	TRBJ1-5	TGTGCCAGCTCACCACCCGGGGAGGGTCTGATAGACTATAGCAATCAGCCCCAGCATTTT	CASSPPGEGLIDYSNQPQHF
.	TRBD2	TRBV24-1	TRBJ2-3	TGTGCCACCAGTGATCGGGGGGGCGCCAGTGACACAGATACGCAGTATTTT	CATSDRGGASDTDTQYF
few	.	TRBV18	TRBJ2-7	TGTGCCAGCTCACCGACAGGTAGCTCCTACGAGCAGTACTTC	CASSPTGSSYEQYF
.	.	TRBV6-5	TRBJ1-6	TGTGCCAGCAGTTACTCTTTCCAGGGGAATTCACCCCTCCACTTT	CASSYSFQGNSPLHF
.	TRBD2	TRBV11-2	TRBJ2-2	TGTGCCAGCAGCTTAGGTGGCGGGGGGCACGCGAACACCGGGGAGCTGTTTTTT	CASSLGGGGHANTGELFF
.	TRBD1	TRBV19	TRBJ2-5	TGTGCCAGTAGAAGACAGGGGATTGAGACCCAGTACTTC	CASRRQGIETQYF
.	.	TRBV3-1/TRBV3-2	TRBJ1-1	TGTGCCAGCAGCTGGGGGATGAACACTGAAGCTTTCTTT	CASSWGMNTEAFF
.	.	TRBV28	TRBJ2-1	TGTGCCAGCAGTTTGATCCATGAGCAGTTCTTC	CASSLIHEQFF
.	TRBD1	TRBV28	TRBJ1-2	TGTGCCAGCAGCCAGGGGGGGTTCGGCTACACCTTC	CASSQGGFGYTF
.	.	TRBV2	TRBJ1-1	TGTGCCAGCAGGGTAACAGGGCTCATGAACACTGAAGCTTTCTTT	CASRVTGLMNTEAFF
.	.	TRBV19	TRBJ2-3	TGTGCCAGTAGTGAGAGAGGCAAAGATACGCAGTATTTT	CASSERGKDTQYF
.	TRBD1	TRBV2	TRBJ1-2	TGTGCCAGGGGACAGGTGCGTGTCTATGGCTACACCTTC	CARGQVRVYGYTF
.	TRBD1	TRBV11-3	TRBJ2-7	TGTGCCAGCAGCTTTTCCGGGACAGGAGACTACGAGCAGTACTTC	CASSFSGTGDYEQYF
.	.	TRBV3-1/TRBV3-2	TRBJ2-7	TGTGCCAGCAGCCAAGATTTAGGCATTTCCTACGAGCAGTACTTC	CASSQDLGISYEQYF
few	.	TRBV15	TRBJ2-5	TGTGCCACCAGTGAGCCTTGGCGCGAAGAGACCCAGTACTTC	CATSEPWREETQYF
once	.	TRBV19	TRBJ2-5	TGTGCCAGTAGTTTAGCCGGGACCCAGTACTTC	CASSLAGTQYF
.	.	TRBV28	TRBJ2-7	TGTGCCAGCAAGGAAGGGGGTACCTCCTACGAGCAGTACTTC	CASKEGGTSYEQYF
.	.	TRBV19	TRBJ1-2	TGTGCCAGTAGTAATATTGGGACACCCAACTATGGCTACACCTTC	CASSNIGTPNYGYTF
.	TRBD2	TRBV7-3	TRBJ2-1	TGTGCCAGCAGCTTAGGAGGTAGCGGGAATTTCAATGAGCAGTTCTTC	CASSLGGSGNFNEQFF
.	TRBD2	TRBV4-2	TRBJ2-7	TGTGCCAGCAGCCAAGTTGCGGGAGTAGGTTACGAGCAGTACTTC	CASSQVAGVGYEQYF
.	.	TRBV28	TRBJ2-1	TGTGCCAGCAGCCCCGGGACGTCGTCCTACAATGAGCAGTTCTTC	CASSPGTSSYNEQFF
.	TRBD2	TRBV25-1	TRBJ2-1	TGTGCCAGCAGCTATATAGCGGGGGGATCCTACAATGAGCAGTTCTTC	CASSYIAGGSYNEQFF
.	.	TRBV11-3	TRBJ2-3	TGTGCCAGCAGCTTGGAGGGGGGCTACACAGATACGCAGTATTTT	CASSLEGGYTDTQYF
.	.	TRBV14	TRBJ2-7	TGTGCCAGCAGCCAATTTGGGGAGTACGAGCAGTACTTC	CASSQFGEYEQYF
once	TRBD1	TRBV18	TRBJ2-5	TGTGCCACCAACTTACAGGGGATCGACGTTGGGCAAGAGACCCAGTACTTC	CATNLQGIDVGQETQYF
.	TRBD1	TRBV30	TRBJ1-5	TGTGCCTGGAGTATGGGACAGGGATATCAGCCCCAGCATTTT	CAWSMGQGYQPQHF
.	.	TRBV5-1	TRBJ2-3	TGCGCCAGCAGCTTGGTAGGCAGGGGCCCCACAGATACGCAGTATTTT	CASSLVGRGPTDTQYF
once	TRBD2	TRBV5-1	TRBJ2-3	TGCGCCAGCAGCAAAGGGAGACTAGCGGGGTCTTCTACAGATACGCAGTATTTT	CASSKGRLAGSSTDTQYF
.	TRBD1	TRBV18	TRBJ2-5	TGTGCCAGCTCACGGGGGACAGGCCTTAAAGAGACCCAGTACTTC	CASSRGTGLKETQYF
once	TRBD2	TRBV2	TRBJ2-1	TGTGCCAGCAGTGCCCTTAGCGGGAATGAGCAGTTCTTC	CASSALSGNEQFF